Listed here are 22 T cell receptor beta chains from one sample, sequenced in a study of blood T cell repertoires in COVID-19. Sequenced by immunoSEQ multiplex PCR; TCRdb stores in-frame clones only, minus some. The sample includes 46,000 or so clones, about 87% of them seen just once. The sample was peripheral blood. The receptors derive from a man aged 50-60 years with acute or convalescent COVID-19.

In nucleotides, the CDR3 is TGCGCCAGCAGTGAATGTATGGGGGGACAGCCCCAGCATTTT. Amino acid sequence: CASSECMGGQPQHF. V and J are TRBV10-1 and TRBJ1-5; D perhaps matches TRBD1 (5 bases). Germline V lookup: CDR1 WNHNN, CDR2 SYGVQD (reference sequence). Trimming cost V 3 bases and J 7 bases, with 13 bases left between them. The CDR3 covers 14 residues.

The gene calls are TRBV29-1 and TRBJ2-3; D might be TRBD1 (5 bases). The V end was cut by 3 bases, the J end by 8 bases, with 6 bases between. The CDR3 is 10 residues long. The germline V gene encodes CDR1 SQVTM and CDR2 ANQGSEA. The CDR3 DNA sequence: TGCAGCGTTGAGCAGGGTACGCAGTATTTT. This gives the protein CSVEQGTQYF.

The chain carries TRBV5-6 and TRBJ1-2; D is ambiguous. The CDR3 totals 14 residues. Germline lookup yields CDR1 SGHDT and CDR2 YYEEEE. Trimming pared 4 bases from V and 0 bases from J, leaving 10 bases between. CDR3 coding DNA: TGTGCCAGCAGCATGACAAGAGCTAACTATGGCTACACCTTC. Amino acid sequence: CASSMTRANYGYTF.

J is TRBJ1-2 and V is TRBV10-3; 10 bases align to TRBD1. Germline CDR1 reads ENHRY; CDR2 reads SYGVKD. Trimming removed 0 bases from V and 3 bases from J; junction bases left unmatched: 1. The CDR3 extends over 15 amino acids. The CDR3 DNA is TGTGCCATCAGTGAGTCGACAGGGGGCTACTATGGCTACACCTTC. Its translation: CAISESTGGYYGYTF.

CDR3 DNA sequence: TGTGCCAGTAGGAGGCAGGGGGATACTCAGCCCCAGCATTTT. Its translation: CASRRQGDTQPQHF. The chain combines TRBV19 with TRBJ1-5, with 7 bases matching TRBD1. Trimming at V came to 6 bases and at J to 6 bases, leaving 8 bases not matched to a gene. This CDR3 contains 14 residues. CDR1 LNHDA and CDR2 SQIVND come from the germline V gene (reference sequence).

This clone was recorded once. The rearrangement links TRBV19 to TRBJ1-6, with a possible D match to TRBD1 (5 bases). Germline CDR1 reads LNHDA; CDR2 reads SQIVND (reference sequence). V lost 8 bases and J 4 bases, leaving 12 bases between the germline ends. This CDR3 has 14 amino acids. The CDR3 loop is CASGTQVYNSPLHF. DNA of the CDR3: TGTGCCAGTGGTACACAGGTGTATAATTCACCCCTCCACTTT.

This clone was counted between two and nine times. V usage is TRBV2 and J usage is TRBJ1-6; TRBD1 matches at 7 bases. The germline gives CDR1 SNHLY, CDR2 FYNNEI. CDR3 length equals 15 residues. V lost 11 bases, J lost 10 bases, and 17 bases stayed unmatched. CDR3 loop: CAGVDRTRGVSPLHF. The DNA for the CDR3 is TGTGCCGGGGTGGACAGGACAAGAGGAGTATCACCCCTCCACTTT. The full variable domain, with the rest looked up from reference TRBV2 and TRBJ1-6, is EPEVTQTPSHQVTQMGQEVILRCVPISNHLYFYWYRQILGQKVEFLVSFYNNEISEKSEIFDDQFSVERPDGSNFTLKIRSTKLEDSAMYFCAGVDRTRGVSPLHFGNGTRLTVT.

V gene TRBV10-3 combines with J gene TRBJ2-1, with D possibly being TRBD2 (5 bases). The V end lost 0 bases, the J end lost 10 bases, and 7 bases lay between the germline ends. This CDR3 has 12 amino acids. Germline loops: CDR1 ENHRY, CDR2 SYGVKD. DNA of the CDR3: TGTGCCATCAGTGAGTCGTCGGGAGAGCAGTTCTTC. It yields the protein CAISESSGEQFF.

This clone is a singleton in its sample. The chain employs TRBV6-5 and TRBJ1-6; TRBD1 might be the D (6 bases). CDR1 is MNHEY and CDR2 is SVGAGI in the germline V gene. Trimming pared 5 bases from V and 10 bases from J, leaving 18 bases between. There are 15 residues in the CDR3. The CDR3 sequence: CASSPPTGKGSPLHF. CDR3 coding DNA: TGTGCCAGCAGTCCGCCGACAGGCAAAGGGTCACCCCTCCACTTT.

This chain links TRBV7-3 with TRBJ2-7, with 8 positions matching TRBD1. The CDR3 runs 13 residues. The V and J ends lost 8 bases and 1 base, in that order; junction bases with no gene match: 4. Germline V gene data show CDR1 as SGHTA and CDR2 as FQGTGA. For the CDR3, the DNA is TGTGCCAGCGCCAGGGACAGGTCCTACGAGCAGTACTTC. This sequence encodes CASARDRSYEQYF.

The chain combines TRBV19 with TRBJ1-1; D gene ambiguous. CDR1 is LNHDA and CDR2 is SQIVND in the germline V gene (reference sequence). The CDR3 loop spans 13 amino acids. Trimming pared 5 bases from V and 4 bases from J, leaving 11 bases between. CDR3 DNA: TGTGCCAGTAGTGAGGTCCTCGCCACTGAAGCTTTCTTT. Translation: CASSEVLATEAFF.

This chain joins TRBV11-3 and TRBJ2-5; D is possibly TRBD2 (6 bases). The CDR3 has 15 residues. V was cut by 5 bases and J by 5 bases, with 18 bases left in between. The germline V gene has CDR1 SGHNT and CDR2 YENEEA. For the CDR3, the DNA is TGTGCCAGCAGCCCGGGACTTCACTACGAGGAGACCCAGTACTTC. This encodes CASSPGLHYEETQYF.

The chain's CDR3 is CASSRQGAVGYTF. The DNA for the CDR3 is TGTGCCAGCAGTAGACAGGGGGCTGTGGGCTACACCTTC. The gene calls are TRBV3-1 (or the pseudogene TRBV3-2) and TRBJ1-2, with 10 nucleotides matching TRBD1. The CDR3 runs 13 residues. Germline trimming cut 6 bases from V and 8 bases from J; bases unmatched to any gene: 6. Germline values: CDR1 LGHDT, CDR2 YNNKEL (reference sequence).

The rearrangement links TRBV5-1 to TRBJ2-5; D gene unclear. Germline-derived CDR1 and CDR2 are SGHRS and YFSETQ. V was clipped by 3 bases and J by 1 base, with 13 bases between them. The CDR3 has 15 residues. This CDR3 is CASSSTMPFQETQYF. In nucleotides, the CDR3 is TGCGCCAGCAGCTCCACAATGCCCTTCCAAGAGACCCAGTACTTC.

The chain employs TRBV19 and TRBJ1-4; D is perhaps TRBD1 (5 bases). Trimming took 8 bases from V and 8 from J, leaving 15 bases between them. This CDR3 is 13 amino acids long. Germline V lookup: CDR1 LNHDA, CDR2 SQIVND (reference sequence). CDR3 nucleotide sequence: TGTGCCAGTGCGCCAATACGGGGGGAAAAACTGTTTTTT. Amino acids: CASAPIRGEKLFF.

The chain links TRBV11-2 to TRBJ1-2; D perhaps matches TRBD1 (5 bases). V lost 2 bases and J lost 8, with 21 bases in between. CDR1 is SGHAT and CDR2 is FQNNGV in the germline V gene. There are 16 residues in the CDR3. The CDR3 region is CASSLFTGSLERGYTF. DNA for the CDR3: TGTGCCAGCAGCTTATTCACAGGCTCACTCGAGAGAGGCTACACCTTC.

The rearrangement uses TRBV5-1 and TRBJ2-3; D ambiguous. CDR3 length equals 14 residues. V was pared by 4 bases and J by 4 bases, with 13 bases between. Germline V gene lookup returns CDR1 SGHRS and CDR2 YFSETQ. The CDR3: CASSPGSLADTQYF. CDR3 sequence (DNA): TGCGCCAGCAGCCCAGGAAGTCTGGCAGATACGCAGTATTTT. Based on the CDR3 plus reference TRBV5-1 and TRBJ2-3, the full variable domain is KAGVTQTPRYLIKTRGQQVTLSCSPISGHRSVSWYQQTPGQGLQFLFEYFSETQRNKGNFPGRFSGRQFSNSRSEMNVSTLELGDSALYLCASSPGSLADTQYFGPGTRLTVL.

J is TRBJ1-1 and V is TRBV2; the D gene is possibly TRBD1 (5 bases). CDR3 length: 14 amino acids. The ends were cut back, 1 base at V and 8 bases at J, with 14 bases in the middle. Germline loops: CDR1 SNHLY, CDR2 FYNNEI. For the CDR3, the DNA is TGTGCCAGCAGTGAAGGACAGAGTTCGCTGGAAGCTTTCTTT. This encodes CASSEGQSSLEAFF.

The chain is built from TRBV14 and TRBJ1-1; 9 bases fit TRBD1. Trimming cost V 4 bases and J 3 bases; bases outside gene matches: 12. The germline V gene has CDR1 SGHDN and CDR2 FVKESK. This CDR3 region has 17 residues. The CDR3 loop reads CASSRPGQGVWDTEAFF. Written as DNA, the CDR3 is TGTGCCAGCAGCCGACCGGGACAGGGCGTTTGGGACACTGAAGCTTTCTTT.

The chain joins TRBV19 to TRBJ1-5; D is uncertain. The CDR3 consists of 13 residues. Germline CDR1 and CDR2: LNHDA and SQIVND (reference sequence). Trimming took off 3 bases at V and 5 bases at J, with 8 bases between the two ends. For the CDR3, the DNA is TGTGCCAGTAGTATTACGGGAGATCAGCCCCAGCATTTT. This encodes CASSITGDQPQHF.

The V gene is TRBV28, the J gene TRBJ1-2, with 7 positions matching TRBD1. Germline V gene data show CDR1 as MDHEN and CDR2 as SYDVKM. The CDR3 sequence is 15 residues long. The ends lost 2 bases at V and 3 bases at J; junction bases unmatched: 6. The CDR3 DNA sequence: TGTGCCAGCAGTTTAATCGGAACAGGGGACTATGGCTACACCTTC. This sequence encodes CASSLIGTGDYGYTF.

This chain uses TRBV5-5 with TRBJ1-4; 7 bases are a match to TRBD1. The CDR3 is 16 amino acids. Germline V lookup: CDR1 SGHKS, CDR2 YYEKEE (reference sequence). The V segment lost 2 bases and the J segment 8 bases; nucleotides outside the gene matches: 12. The CDR3 reads CASSFQGVGSGEKLFF. CDR3 bases: TGTGCCAGCAGCTTTCAGGGGGTAGGATCTGGGGAAAAACTGTTTTTT.